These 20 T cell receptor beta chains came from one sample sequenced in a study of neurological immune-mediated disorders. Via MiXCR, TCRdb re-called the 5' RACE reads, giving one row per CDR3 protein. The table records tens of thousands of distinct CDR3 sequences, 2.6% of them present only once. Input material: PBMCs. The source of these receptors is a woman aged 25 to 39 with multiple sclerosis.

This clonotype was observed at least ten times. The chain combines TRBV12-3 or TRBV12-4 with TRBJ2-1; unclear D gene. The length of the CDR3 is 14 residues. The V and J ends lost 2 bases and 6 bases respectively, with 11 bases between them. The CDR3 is CASSLRVNFNEQFF. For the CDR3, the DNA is TGTGCCAGCAGTTTAAGGGTAAACTTCAATGAGCAGTTCTTC.

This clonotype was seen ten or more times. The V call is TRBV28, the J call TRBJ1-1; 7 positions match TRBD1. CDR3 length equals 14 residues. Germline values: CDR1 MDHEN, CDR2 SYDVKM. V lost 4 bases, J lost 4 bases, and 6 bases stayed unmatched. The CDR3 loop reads CASSSVRGVTEAFF. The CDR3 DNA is TGTGCCAGCAGTTCGGTCAGGGGGGTCACTGAAGCTTTCTTT.

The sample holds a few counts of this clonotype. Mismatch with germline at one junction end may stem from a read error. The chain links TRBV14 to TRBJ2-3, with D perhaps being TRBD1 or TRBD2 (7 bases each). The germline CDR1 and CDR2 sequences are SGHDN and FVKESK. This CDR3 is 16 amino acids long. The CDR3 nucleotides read TGTGCCAGCAGCTCCAGAGCGGGACAGAGCGTAGATACGAAGTATTTT. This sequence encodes CASSSRAGQSVDTKYF.

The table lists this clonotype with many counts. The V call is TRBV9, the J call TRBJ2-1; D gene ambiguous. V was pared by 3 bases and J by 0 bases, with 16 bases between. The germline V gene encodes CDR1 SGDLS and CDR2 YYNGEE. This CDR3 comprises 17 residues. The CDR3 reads CASSAAPYRSSYNEQFF. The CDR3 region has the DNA TGTGCCAGCAGCGCAGCTCCTTATAGGAGCTCCTACAATGAGCAGTTCTTC.

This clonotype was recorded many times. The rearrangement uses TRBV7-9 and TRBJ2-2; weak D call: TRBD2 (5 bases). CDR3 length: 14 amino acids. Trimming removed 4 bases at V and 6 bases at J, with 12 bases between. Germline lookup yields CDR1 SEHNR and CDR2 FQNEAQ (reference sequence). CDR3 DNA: TGTGCCAGCAGCTCCAGGTTCGGGGCCGGGGAGCTGTTTTTT. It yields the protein CASSSRFGAGELFF.

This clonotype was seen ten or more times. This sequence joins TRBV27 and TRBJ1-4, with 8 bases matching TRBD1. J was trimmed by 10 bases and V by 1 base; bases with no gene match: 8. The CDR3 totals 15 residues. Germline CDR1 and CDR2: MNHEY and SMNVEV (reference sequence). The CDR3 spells CASSLYGQGWGKLFF. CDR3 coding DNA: TGTGCCAGCAGTTTATACGGACAGGGTTGGGGAAAACTGTTTTTT.

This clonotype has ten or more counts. The CDR3 DNA reads as TGTGCCAGCAGCTTGATGGGACAGGGGACAGATACGCAGTATTTT. This gives the protein CASSLMGQGTDTQYF. The chain combines TRBV7-2 with TRBJ2-3; 10 bases map to TRBD1. Trimming took 3 bases from V and 3 from J; bases not matched to a gene: 3. The CDR3 has 15 residues. Per the germline V gene, CDR1 is SGHTA and CDR2 is FQGNSA.

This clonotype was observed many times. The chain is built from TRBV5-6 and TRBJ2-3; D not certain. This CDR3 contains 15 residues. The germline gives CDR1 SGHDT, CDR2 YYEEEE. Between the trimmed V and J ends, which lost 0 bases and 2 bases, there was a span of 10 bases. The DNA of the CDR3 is TGTGCCAGCAGCTTGGCAGCCCCGCTCACAGATACGCAGTATTTT. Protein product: CASSLAAPLTDTQYF.

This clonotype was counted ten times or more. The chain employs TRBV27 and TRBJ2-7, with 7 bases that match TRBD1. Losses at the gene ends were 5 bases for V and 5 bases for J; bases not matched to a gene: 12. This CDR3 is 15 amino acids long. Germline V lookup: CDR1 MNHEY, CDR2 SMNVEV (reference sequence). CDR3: CASSRRSETGNEQYF. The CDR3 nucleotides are TGTGCCAGCAGTCGACGCAGCGAGACAGGGAACGAGCAGTACTTC.

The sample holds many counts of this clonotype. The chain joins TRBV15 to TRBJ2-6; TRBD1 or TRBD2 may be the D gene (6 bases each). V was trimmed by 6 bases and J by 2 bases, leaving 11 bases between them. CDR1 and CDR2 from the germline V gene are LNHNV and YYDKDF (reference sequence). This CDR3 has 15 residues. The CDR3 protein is CATSPGAAGANVLTF. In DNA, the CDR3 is TGTGCCACCAGTCCGGGGGCAGCTGGGGCCAACGTCCTGACTTTC. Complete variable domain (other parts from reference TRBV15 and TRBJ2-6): DAMVIQNPRYQVTQFGKPVTLSCSQTLNHNVMYWYQQKSSQAPKLLFHYYDKDFNNEADTPDNFQSRRPNTSFCFLDIRSPGLGDTAMYLCATSPGAAGANVLTFGAGSRLTVL.

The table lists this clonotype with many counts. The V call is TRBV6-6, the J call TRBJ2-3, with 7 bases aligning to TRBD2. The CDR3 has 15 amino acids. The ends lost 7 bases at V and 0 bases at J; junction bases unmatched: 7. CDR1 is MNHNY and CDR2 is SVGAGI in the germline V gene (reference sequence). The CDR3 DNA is TGTGCCAGCATTCGACTAGCAGCTAGCACAGATACGCAGTATTTT. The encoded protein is CASIRLAASTDTQYF.

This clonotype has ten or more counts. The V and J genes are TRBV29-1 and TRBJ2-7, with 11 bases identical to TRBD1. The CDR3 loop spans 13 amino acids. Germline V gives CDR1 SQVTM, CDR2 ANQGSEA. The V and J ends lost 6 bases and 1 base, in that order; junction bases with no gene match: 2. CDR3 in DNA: TGCAGCGTGGGGACAGGGGGATCCTACGAGCAGTACTTC. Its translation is CSVGTGGSYEQYF.

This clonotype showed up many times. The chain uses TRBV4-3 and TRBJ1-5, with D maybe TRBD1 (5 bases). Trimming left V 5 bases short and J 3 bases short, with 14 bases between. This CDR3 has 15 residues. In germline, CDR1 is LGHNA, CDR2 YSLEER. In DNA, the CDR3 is TGCGCCAGCAGCAACTCCCGGGACCCCAATCAGCCCCAGCATTTT. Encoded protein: CASSNSRDPNQPQHF.

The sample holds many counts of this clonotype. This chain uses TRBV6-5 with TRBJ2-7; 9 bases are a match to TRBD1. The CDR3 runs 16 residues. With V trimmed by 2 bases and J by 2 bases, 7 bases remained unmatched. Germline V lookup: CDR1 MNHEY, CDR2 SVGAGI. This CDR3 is CASSYHRGQGTYEQYF. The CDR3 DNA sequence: TGTGCCAGCAGTTACCACCGAGGACAGGGGACCTACGAGCAGTACTTC.

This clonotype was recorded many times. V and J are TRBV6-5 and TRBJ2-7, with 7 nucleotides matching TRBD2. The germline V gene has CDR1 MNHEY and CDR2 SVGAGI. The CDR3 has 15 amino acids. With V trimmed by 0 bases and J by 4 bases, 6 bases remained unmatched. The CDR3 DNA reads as TGTGCCAGCAGTTACTCCGGCGGGAGTGAGTACGAGCAGTACTTC. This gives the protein CASSYSGGSEYEQYF.

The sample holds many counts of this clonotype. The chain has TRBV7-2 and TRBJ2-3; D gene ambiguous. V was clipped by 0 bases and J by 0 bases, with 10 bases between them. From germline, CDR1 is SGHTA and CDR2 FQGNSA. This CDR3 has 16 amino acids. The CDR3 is CASSLAVRGSTDTQYF. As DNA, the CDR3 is TGTGCCAGCAGCTTAGCCGTGAGAGGTAGCACAGATACGCAGTATTTT.

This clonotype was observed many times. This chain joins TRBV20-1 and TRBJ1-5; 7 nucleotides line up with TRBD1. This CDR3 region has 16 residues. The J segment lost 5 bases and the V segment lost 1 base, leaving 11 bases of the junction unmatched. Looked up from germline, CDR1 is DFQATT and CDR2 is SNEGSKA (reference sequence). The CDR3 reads CSARGDGRTGDQPQHF. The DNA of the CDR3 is TGCAGTGCTAGAGGTGACGGGAGAACAGGGGATCAGCCCCAGCATTTT.

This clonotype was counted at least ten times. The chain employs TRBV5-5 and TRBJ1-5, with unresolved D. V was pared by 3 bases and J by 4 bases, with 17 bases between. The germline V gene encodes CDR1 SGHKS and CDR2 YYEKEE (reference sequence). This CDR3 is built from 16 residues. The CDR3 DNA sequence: TGTGCCAGCAGCTCTCCCGTTAACGCGGTGAATCAGCCCCAGCATTTT. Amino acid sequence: CASSSPVNAVNQPQHF.

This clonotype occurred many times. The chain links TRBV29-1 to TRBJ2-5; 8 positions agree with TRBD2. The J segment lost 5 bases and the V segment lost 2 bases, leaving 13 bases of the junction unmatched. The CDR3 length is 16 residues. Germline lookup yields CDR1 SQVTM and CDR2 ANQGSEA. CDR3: CSVETPGLGFSETQYF. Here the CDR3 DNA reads TGCAGCGTTGAAACCCCGGGACTAGGCTTTTCGGAGACCCAGTACTTC.

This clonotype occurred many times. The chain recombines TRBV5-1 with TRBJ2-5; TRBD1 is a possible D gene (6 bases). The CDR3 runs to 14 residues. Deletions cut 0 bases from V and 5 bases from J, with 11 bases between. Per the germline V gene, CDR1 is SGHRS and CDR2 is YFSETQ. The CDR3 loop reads CASSLENRVETQYF. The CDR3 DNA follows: TGCGCCAGCAGCTTGGAGAACAGGGTGGAGACCCAGTACTTC.